This T cell receptor (beta chain) was captured by sequencing in a study of beta chain features in type 1 diabetes. Findings and caveats of the study: Type 1 diabetes patients showed a moderate but significant shortening of TCRB CDR3s in all four CD4+ subsets. Sequencing from cDNA could over-represent high-TCR-expressing cells. PCR might favor shorter templates, but any such skew would affect patients and controls equally. Within the patient group, naive, central memory and Treg TCRB repertoires appeared more similar to each other than within healthy donors.

The CDR3 covers 14 residues. CDR1 is MNHEY and CDR2 is SMNVEV in the germline V gene (reference sequence). Trimming removed 2 bases from V and 6 bases from J; junction bases left unmatched: 2. In this sample, this clone turned up a few times. Antigen specificity is unknown. Isolated RNA was reverse transcribed in full, so expressed TCRB transcripts were sequenced. Sequenced by immunoSEQ multiplex PCR; TCRdb stores in-frame clones only, minus some. Of about 52,000 clones listed, roughly 39% are singletons. The chain employs TRBV27 and TRBJ2-1; 9 bases align to TRBD2. The TCR sequence derives from a man aged 25 to 40 with type 1 diabetes. Sequenced sample: Tregs from blood. The CDR3 DNA follows: TGTGCCAGCAGTTTAACGCGGGAGGGCAATGAGCAGTTCTTC. Translation: CASSLTREGNEQFF.